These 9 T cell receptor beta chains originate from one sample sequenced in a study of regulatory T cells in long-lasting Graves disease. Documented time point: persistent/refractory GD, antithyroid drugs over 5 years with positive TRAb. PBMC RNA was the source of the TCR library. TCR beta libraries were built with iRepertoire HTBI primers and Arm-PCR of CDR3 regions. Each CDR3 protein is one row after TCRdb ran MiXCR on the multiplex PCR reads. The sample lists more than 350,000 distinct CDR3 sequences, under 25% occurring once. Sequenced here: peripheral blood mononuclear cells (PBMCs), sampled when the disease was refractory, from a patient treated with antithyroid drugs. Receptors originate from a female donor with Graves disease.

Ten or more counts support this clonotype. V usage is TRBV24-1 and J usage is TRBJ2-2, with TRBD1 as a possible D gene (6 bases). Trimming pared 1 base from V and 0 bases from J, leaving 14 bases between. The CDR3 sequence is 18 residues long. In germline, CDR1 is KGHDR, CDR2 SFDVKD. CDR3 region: CATSDFRTDTPNTGELFF. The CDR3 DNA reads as TGTGCCACCAGTGATTTTAGGACAGACACTCCGAACACCGGGGAGCTGTTTTTT.

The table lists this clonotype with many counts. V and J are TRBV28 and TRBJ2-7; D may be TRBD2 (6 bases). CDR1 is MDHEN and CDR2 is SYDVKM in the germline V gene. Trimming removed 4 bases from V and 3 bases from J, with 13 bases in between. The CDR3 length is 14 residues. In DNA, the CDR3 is TGTGCCAGCAGTTCAGGGACTCTACTCTACGAGCAGTACTTC. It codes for CASSSGTLLYEQYF. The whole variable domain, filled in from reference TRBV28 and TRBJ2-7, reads DVKVTQSSRYLVKRTGEKVFLECVQDMDHENMFWYRQDPGLGLRLIYFSYDVKMKEKGDIPEGYSVSREKKERFSLILESASTNQTSMYLCASSSGTLLYEQYFGPGTRLTVT.

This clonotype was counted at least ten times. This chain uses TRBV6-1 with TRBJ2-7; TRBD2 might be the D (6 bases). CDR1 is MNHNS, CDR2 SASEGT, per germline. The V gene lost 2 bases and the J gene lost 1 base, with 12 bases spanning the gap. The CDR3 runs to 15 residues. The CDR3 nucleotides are TGTGCCAGCAGTGAATCCGGGAGCGGATCCTACGAGCAGTACTTC. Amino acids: CASSESGSGSYEQYF.

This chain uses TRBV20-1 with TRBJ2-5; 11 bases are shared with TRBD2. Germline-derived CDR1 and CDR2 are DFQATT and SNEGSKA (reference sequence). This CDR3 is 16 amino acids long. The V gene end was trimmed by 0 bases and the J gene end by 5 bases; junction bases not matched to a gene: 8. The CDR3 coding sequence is TGCAGTGCTAGAGATCGCGATAGCGGGAGGGGGGAGACCCAGTACTTC. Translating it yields CSARDRDSGRGETQYF.

Here the CDR3 reads CASSQGLKNIQYF. CDR3 in DNA: TGCGCCAGCAGCCAGGGACTGAAAAACATTCAGTACTTC. The rearrangement uses TRBV4-1 and TRBJ2-4; TRBD2 is a possible D gene (6 bases). The CDR3 is 13 amino acids. Trimming took off 3 bases at V and 4 bases at J, with 7 bases between the two ends. Germline CDR1 and CDR2: MGHRA and YSYEKL.

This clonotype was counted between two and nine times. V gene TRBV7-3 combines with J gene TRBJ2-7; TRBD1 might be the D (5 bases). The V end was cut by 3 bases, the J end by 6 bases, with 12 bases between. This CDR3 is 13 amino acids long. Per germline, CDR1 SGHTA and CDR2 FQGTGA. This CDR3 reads CASSLQGSSEQYF. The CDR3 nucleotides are TGTGCCAGCAGCTTGCAGGGTTCTTCCGAGCAGTACTTC.

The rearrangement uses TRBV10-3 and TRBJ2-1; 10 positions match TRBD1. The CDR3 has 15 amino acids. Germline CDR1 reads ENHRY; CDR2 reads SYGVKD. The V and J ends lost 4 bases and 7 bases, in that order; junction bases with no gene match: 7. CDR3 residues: CAISAGDRGANEQFF. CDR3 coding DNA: TGTGCCATCAGTGCGGGGGACAGGGGTGCAAATGAGCAGTTCTTC.

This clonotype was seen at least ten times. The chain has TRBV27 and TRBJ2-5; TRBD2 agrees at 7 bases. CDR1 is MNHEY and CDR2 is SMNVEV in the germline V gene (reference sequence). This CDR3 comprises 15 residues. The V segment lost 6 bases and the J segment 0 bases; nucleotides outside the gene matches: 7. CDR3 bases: TGTGCCAGCAGGAGCGGGACTACGTACCAAGAGACCCAGTACTTC. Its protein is CASRSGTTYQETQYF.

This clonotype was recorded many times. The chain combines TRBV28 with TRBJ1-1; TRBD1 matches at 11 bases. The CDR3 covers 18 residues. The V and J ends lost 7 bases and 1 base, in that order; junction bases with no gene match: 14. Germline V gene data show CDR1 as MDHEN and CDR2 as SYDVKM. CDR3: CASKSSGTGGSGNTEAFF. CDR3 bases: TGTGCCAGCAAGTCTTCCGGGACAGGGGGTAGTGGGAACACTGAAGCTTTCTTT. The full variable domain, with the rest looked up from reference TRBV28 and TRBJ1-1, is DVKVTQSSRYLVKRTGEKVFLECVQDMDHENMFWYRQDPGLGLRLIYFSYDVKMKEKGDIPEGYSVSREKKERFSLILESASTNQTSMYLCASKSSGTGGSGNTEAFFGQGTRLTVV.